One sample yielded the 3 T cell receptor beta chains listed below, sequenced in a study of Ad26.COV2.S vaccination and SARS-CoV-2 variants. Some clones are missing from TCRdb's copy, which holds only in-frame ones; the method was immunoSEQ multiplex PCR. The repertoire consists of more than 300,000 clones, with 86% occurring once and the leading ten covering 1.5% to 2%. Treatment of the sample: approximately 18 received Ad26.COV2.S at low or high dose, single or two shots; about 5 received placebo; per-sample allocation not given. Samples analyzed were those drawn on day 63 after the first vaccine or placebo injection. The sample consisted of peripheral blood, taken in a trial of Ad26.COV2.S vaccine versus placebo. All receptors come from a person aged 18-65 years who received the Ad26.COV2.S COVID-19 vaccine or a placebo.

J is TRBJ2-1 and V is TRBV2; no reliable D call. The V end was cut by 7 bases, the J end by 13 bases, with 14 bases between. Looked up from germline, CDR1 is SNHLY and CDR2 is FYNNEI. CDR3 length: 11 residues. This CDR3 is CASKENSDQFF. The CDR3, as DNA: TGTGCCAGCAAGGAGAACAGCGACCAGTTCTTC.

The chain has TRBV21-1 and TRBJ2-7. TRBV21-1 is flagged as a pseudogene. The length of the CDR3 is 14 residues. CDR3 protein: CASSRGIGPYEQYF. The DNA of the CDR3 is TGTGCCAGCAGCAGGGGTATTGGGCCGTACGAGCAGTACTTC.

The rearrangement joins TRBV28 to TRBJ1-2; 7 positions match TRBD1. The CDR3 extends over 16 amino acids. CDR1 and CDR2 (germline): MDHEN, SYDVKM. Trimming cost V 5 bases and J 7 bases; bases outside gene matches: 16. CDR3 sequence: CASSPTYFDRVAGYTF. The CDR3 nucleotides read TGTGCCAGCAGTCCTACCTACTTTGACAGGGTGGCTGGCTACACCTTC.